The entry below gives a single T cell receptor beta chain sequence along with its context. The entry originates in a study of Ad26.COV2.S vaccination and SARS-CoV-2 variants. The junction had 8 bases not matched to a gene; V was cut back by 6 bases and J by 4 bases. Per the germline V gene, CDR1 is KGHSH and CDR2 is LQKENI. The CDR3 spans 15 residues. Using immunoSEQ multiplex PCR, the repertoire was profiled, and TCRdb retains in-frame clones only, with some absent. The repertoire holds 300,000 to 400,000 clones, with roughly 80% as singletons. Treatment of the sample: roughly 20 received Ad26.COV2.S at low or high dose, single or two shots; about 5 received placebo; per-sample allocation not given. Sampling happened 63 days after the first vaccine or placebo injection. Wuhan-strain SARS-CoV-2 spike was expressed by the Ad26 vector that made up the vaccine.

The sequences come from peripheral blood, collected in a trial of Ad26.COV2.S vaccine versus placebo. The chain is built from TRBV18 and TRBJ2-2, with TRBD1 matching over 7 bases. This clonotype was obtained from a person between 18 and 65 years old who received the Ad26.COV2.S COVID-19 vaccine or a placebo. The CDR3, as DNA: TGTGCCAGCTCTCCCGGGACAGCGAGCACCGGGGAGCTGTTTTTT. Translated: CASSPGTASTGELFF.